A single sample gave rise to the 10 T cell receptor beta chains below, sequenced in a study of shared clonotypes between healthy human individuals. The protocol was immunoSEQ multiplex PCR, while the TCRdb copy is restricted to in-frame clones and leaves out a portion. The table has some 2,400,000 clones, about 94% seen once. Specimen: naive CD4+ T cells sorted from blood. Subset reported: CD45RA+ positively selected. Receptors originate from a man younger than 35 in good health.

V is TRBV21-1 and J is TRBJ2-3; TRBD2 is the table's D call and was not checked against the DNA. TRBV21-1 is a listed pseudogene. This CDR3 has 18 amino acids. DNA of the CDR3: TGTGCCAGCAGCATCCAACTAATGACTAGCGGGAGATCAGATACGCAGTATTTT. This translates into CASSIQLMTSGRSDTQYF.

DNA for the CDR3: TGTGCCAGCAGTTACTCGATGGGGTCACTCTACGAGCAGTACTTC. It specifies CASSYSMGSLYEQYF. The chain links TRBV6-6 to TRBJ2-7; D is undetermined. The CDR3 totals 15 residues. The ends were cut back, 0 bases at V and 3 bases at J, with 12 bases in the middle. Germline loops: CDR1 MNHNY, CDR2 SVGAGI (reference sequence).

This chain links TRBV5-1 with TRBJ2-2; D is unclear. Germline CDR1 and CDR2: SGHRS and YFSETQ. The CDR3 consists of 14 residues. The germline V and J ends were trimmed by 0 bases and 6 bases, with 9 bases remaining between them. As DNA, the CDR3 is TGCGCCAGCAGCTTGGGGGTCGTAGCCGGGGAGCTGTTTTTT. It is translated as CASSLGVVAGELFF.

The CDR3 loop reads CASSLFVVGSYEQYF. Written as DNA, the CDR3 is TGTGCCAGCAGTTTGTTCGTTGTGGGCTCCTACGAGCAGTACTTC. The chain carries TRBV28 and TRBJ2-7; no firm D call. Germline V gene data show CDR1 as MDHEN and CDR2 as SYDVKM. CDR3 length: 15 amino acids. V lost 3 bases to trimming and J lost 0 bases, with 12 bases between them.

J is TRBJ1-1 and V is TRBV27, with 8 bases that match TRBD1. Trimming cost V 5 bases and J 0 bases; bases outside gene matches: 5. Germline CDR1 reads MNHEY; CDR2 reads SMNVEV (reference sequence). This CDR3 contains 15 residues. CDR3 amino acids: CASSPWGQVNTEAFF. CDR3 in DNA: TGTGCCAGCAGTCCGTGGGGACAGGTGAACACTGAAGCTTTCTTT.

The CDR3 coding sequence is TGCGCCAGCAGCCCTCCAGGACTAGCCACAGATACGCAGTATTTT. It is translated as CASSPPGLATDTQYF. The rearrangement links TRBV4-1 to TRBJ2-3; 8 positions agree with TRBD2. V lost 4 bases, J lost 2 bases, and 5 bases stayed unmatched. The germline V gene encodes CDR1 MGHRA and CDR2 YSYEKL. This CDR3 is 15 amino acids long.

The J gene is TRBJ2-5, the V gene TRBV6-4; 13 positions match TRBD2. In germline, CDR1 is MRHNA, CDR2 SNTAGT. This CDR3 comprises 16 residues. J lost 5 bases, V lost 0 bases, and 3 bases had no gene match. The CDR3: CASSDSQLAGGETQYF. CDR3 coding DNA: TGTGCCAGCAGTGACTCTCAACTAGCGGGAGGGGAGACCCAGTACTTC.

The genes are TRBV19 and TRBJ2-5; the D gene is possibly TRBD2 (6 bases). Trimming took off 1 base at V and 1 base at J, with 13 bases between the two ends. This CDR3 comprises 16 residues. Germline lookup yields CDR1 LNHDA and CDR2 SQIVND (reference sequence). The CDR3: CASSIAGGTTQETQYF. The CDR3, as DNA: TGTGCCAGTAGTATAGCCGGAGGGACCACCCAAGAGACCCAGTACTTC.

As regards this clone: Other nucleotide sequences from this sample produce the same CDR3. The rearrangement joins TRBV7-9 to TRBJ2-6, with a weak D call TRBD2 (5 bases). Trimming removed 5 bases from V and 4 bases from J, with 9 bases in between. This CDR3 spans 14 amino acids. CDR1 and CDR2 (germline): SEHNR, FQNEAQ (reference sequence). Here the CDR3 DNA reads TGTGCCAGCAGCCCCGGAGGAGGGGCCAACGTCCTGACTTTC. As protein: CASSPGGGANVLTF.

J is TRBJ2-1 and V is TRBV4-1; TRBD1 or TRBD2 may be the D gene (5 bases each). Trimming cost V 0 bases and J 4 bases, with 13 bases left between them. CDR1 and CDR2 (germline): MGHRA, YSYEKL. The CDR3 runs to 16 residues. The chain's CDR3 is CASSQDEGIWYNEQFF. The CDR3 DNA follows: TGCGCCAGCAGCCAAGATGAGGGGATCTGGTACAATGAGCAGTTCTTC.